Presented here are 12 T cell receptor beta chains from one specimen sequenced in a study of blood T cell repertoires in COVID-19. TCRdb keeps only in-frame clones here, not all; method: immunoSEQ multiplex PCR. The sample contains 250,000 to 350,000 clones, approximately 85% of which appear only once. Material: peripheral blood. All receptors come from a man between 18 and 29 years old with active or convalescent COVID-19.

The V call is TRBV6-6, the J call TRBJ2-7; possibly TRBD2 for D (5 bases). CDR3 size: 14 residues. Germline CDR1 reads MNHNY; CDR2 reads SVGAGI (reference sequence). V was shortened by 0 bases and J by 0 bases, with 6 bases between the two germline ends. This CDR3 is CASSYSGSSYEQYF. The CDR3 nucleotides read TGTGCCAGCAGTTACTCAGGGAGCTCCTACGAGCAGTACTTC.

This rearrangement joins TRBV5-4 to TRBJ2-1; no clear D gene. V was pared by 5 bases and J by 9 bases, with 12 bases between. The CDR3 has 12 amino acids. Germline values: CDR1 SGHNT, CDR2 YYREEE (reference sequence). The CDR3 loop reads CASSSIEPEQFF. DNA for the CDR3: TGTGCCAGCAGTTCAATAGAGCCTGAGCAGTTCTTC. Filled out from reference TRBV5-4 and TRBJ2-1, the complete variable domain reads ETGVTQSPTHLIKTRGQQVTLRCSSQSGHNTVSWYQQALGQGPQFIFQYYREEENGRGNFPPRFSGLQFPNYSSELNVNALELDDSALYLCASSSIEPEQFFGPGTRLTVL.

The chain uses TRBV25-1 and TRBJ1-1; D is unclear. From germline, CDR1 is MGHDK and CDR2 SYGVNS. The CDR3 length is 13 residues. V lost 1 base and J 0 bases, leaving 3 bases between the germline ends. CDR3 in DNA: TGTGCCAGCAGTGAATCAATGAACACTGAAGCTTTCTTT. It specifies CASSESMNTEAFF.

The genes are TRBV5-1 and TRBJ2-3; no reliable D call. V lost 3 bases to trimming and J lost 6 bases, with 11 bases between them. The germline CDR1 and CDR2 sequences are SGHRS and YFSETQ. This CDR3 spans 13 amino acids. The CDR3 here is CASSSYPGDTQYF. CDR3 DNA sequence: TGCGCCAGCAGCTCATACCCCGGGGATACGCAGTATTTT.

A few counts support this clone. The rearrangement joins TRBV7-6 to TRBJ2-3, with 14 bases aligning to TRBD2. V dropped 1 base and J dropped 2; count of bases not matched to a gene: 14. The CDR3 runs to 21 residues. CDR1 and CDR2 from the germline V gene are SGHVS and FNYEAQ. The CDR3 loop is CASSLGGGGTSGGRYTDTQYF. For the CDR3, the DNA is TGTGCCAGCAGCTTAGGGGGCGGCGGGACTAGCGGGGGCCGTTACACAGATACGCAGTATTTT.

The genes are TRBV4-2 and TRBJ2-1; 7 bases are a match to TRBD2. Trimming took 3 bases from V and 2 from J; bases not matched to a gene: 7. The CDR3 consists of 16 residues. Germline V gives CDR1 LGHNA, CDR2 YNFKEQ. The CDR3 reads CASSQGGIGPYNEQFF. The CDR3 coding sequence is TGTGCCAGCAGCCAGGGGGGGATAGGTCCCTACAATGAGCAGTTCTTC.

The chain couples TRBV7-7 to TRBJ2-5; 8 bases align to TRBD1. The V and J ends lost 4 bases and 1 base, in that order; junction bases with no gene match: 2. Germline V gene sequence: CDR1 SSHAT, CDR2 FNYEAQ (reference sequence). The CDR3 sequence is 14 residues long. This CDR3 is CASSSGQGQETQYF. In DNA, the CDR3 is TGTGCCAGCAGCTCAGGACAGGGCCAAGAGACCCAGTACTTC.

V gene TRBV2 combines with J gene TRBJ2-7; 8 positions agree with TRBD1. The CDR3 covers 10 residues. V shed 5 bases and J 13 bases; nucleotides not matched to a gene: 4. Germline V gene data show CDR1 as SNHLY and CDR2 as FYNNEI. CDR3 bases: TGTGCCAGCAGTCTGGACAGGGACTACTTC. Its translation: CASSLDRDYF.

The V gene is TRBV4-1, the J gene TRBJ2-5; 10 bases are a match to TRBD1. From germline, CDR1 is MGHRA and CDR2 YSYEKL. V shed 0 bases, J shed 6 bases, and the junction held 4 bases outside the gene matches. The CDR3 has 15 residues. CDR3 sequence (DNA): TGCGCCAGCAGCCAAGAATCGGACAGGGGGAAGACCCAGTACTTC. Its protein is CASSQESDRGKTQYF.

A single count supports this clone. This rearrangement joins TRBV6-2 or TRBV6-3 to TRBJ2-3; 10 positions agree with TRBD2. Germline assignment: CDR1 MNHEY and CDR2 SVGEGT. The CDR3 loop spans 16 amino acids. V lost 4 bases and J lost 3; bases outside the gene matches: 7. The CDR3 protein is CASSLVAGGLTDTQYF. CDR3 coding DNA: TGTGCCAGCAGTTTAGTAGCGGGGGGTCTTACAGATACGCAGTATTTT.

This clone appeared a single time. For the CDR3, the DNA is TGTGCCAGCACCTCTCGGACAGGGGGCCATGAGCAGTTCTTC. Protein product: CASTSRTGGHEQFF. This chain joins TRBV2 and TRBJ2-1, with 11 bases aligning to TRBD1. Germline V gives CDR1 SNHLY, CDR2 FYNNEI. This CDR3 has 14 residues. V was clipped by 7 bases and J by 8 bases; unmatched bases: 7.

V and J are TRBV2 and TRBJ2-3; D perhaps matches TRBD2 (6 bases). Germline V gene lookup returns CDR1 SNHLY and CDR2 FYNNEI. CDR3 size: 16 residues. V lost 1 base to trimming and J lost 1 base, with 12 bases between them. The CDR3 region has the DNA TGTGCCAGCAGTGAAGAGGGCGGGGTCCGCACAGATACGCAGTATTTT. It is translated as CASSEEGGVRTDTQYF.